This T cell receptor beta chain derives from a study of blood T cells in healthy people across ages. Turning to the study itself: Per two T cells, about one barcoded beta molecule was captured through template switching. Study-wide results and caveats: Without sorted subsets, naive and antigen-experienced compartments could not be conclusively compared.

A J-beta primer mix and a sample-barcoded 5' primer were used in a second PCR of roughly 6 to 11 cycles. From each sample, at least 2.5 million paired-end reads containing CDR3 were obtained. MiXCR was run by TCRdb on the 5' RACE reads, yielding one entry per CDR3 protein. This table has hundreds of thousands of distinct CDR3 sequences, 45% to 50% appearing once. For this clonotype: Its cognate antigen is unknown.

This TCR came from a man aged 25 to 40 in good health. The sequencing input was blood.

This CDR3 reads CASSLPGLADKRGETQYF. The CDR3 nucleotides read TGTGCCAGCAGCCTACCGGGACTAGCGGATAAAAGGGGAGAGACCCAGTACTTC. V usage is TRBV13 and J usage is TRBJ2-7; TRBD2 matches 11 bases. Matching the DNA end better, TRBJ2-5 makes the J call doubtful. The CDR3 covers 18 residues. Germline loops: CDR1 PRHDT, CDR2 FYEKMQ (reference sequence).